This TCR beta chain was found in a study of blood T cell repertoires in COVID-19. Looking at the study overall: In each case, the material was cDNA or gDNA derived from T cells, B-cell-depleted T cells, or PBMCs.

Assignment of participants to cohorts was predicated upon participant-reported clinical history. Per the original methods: From reference gene primer amplification, estimates of nucleated cell counts were derived. Clones were read by immunoSEQ multiplex PCR, and TCRdb kept only the in-frame ones, dropping some. V, J and clone size derive from that table, while D and trimming were established from the DNA sequence. Of 250,000 to 350,000 clones listed, roughly 90% are singletons. The germline V gene has CDR1 SGHTS and CDR2 YDEGEE. This CDR3 is 18 amino acids long. Trimming cost V 4 bases and J 0 bases; bases outside gene matches: 14.

The chain employs TRBV5-8 and TRBJ1-2, with TRBD1 identical over 8 bases. The sequence was collected from a woman aged 25 to 39 who had recovered from COVID-19. Sequenced sample: PBMCs or T cells enriched from blood (not recorded which). The chain's CDR3 is CASSPPWTGTGPNYGYTF. The CDR3 nucleotides are TGTGCCAGCAGCCCACCTTGGACCGGGACAGGACCTAACTATGGCTACACCTTC.